This T cell receptor (beta chain) stems from a study of T cell changes during pregnancy in multiple sclerosis. Here immunoSEQ multiplex PCR was the method, and the copy in TCRdb shows in-frame clones only, minus some. In the table there are more than 60,000 clones, around nine tenths of which are singletons. The germline CDR1 and CDR2 sequences are LNHDA and SQIVND (reference sequence). CDR3 size: 14 residues. The V and J ends lost 6 bases and 11 bases, in that order; junction bases with no gene match: 14. The sequence was collected from a female donor in good health, enrolled as a control in a pregnancy study. The specimen comprised CD4+ T cells from peripheral blood mononuclear cells, sampled in the third trimester of pregnancy. V is TRBV19 and J is TRBJ1-1, with 8 bases lining up with TRBD1. The CDR3 loop is CASSGTHRGAGAFF. The CDR3 nucleotides are TGTGCCAGTAGCGGCACACACAGGGGGGCTGGGGCTTTCTTT.